This T cell receptor beta chain derives from a study of cytomegalovirus exposure and HLA in healthy donors. A multiplex PCR was run with 60 Vbeta primers and 13 Jbeta primers. The table came from immunoSEQ multiplex PCR; TCRdb's copy has only in-frame clones and leaves some out. The repertoire holds 250,000 to 350,000 clones, about nine tenths seen once, with roughly 4% in the top ten. Trimming pared 0 bases from V and 6 bases from J, leaving 18 bases between. The CDR3 sequence is 16 residues long. The germline V gene has CDR1 SNHLY and CDR2 FYNNEI. The TCR originated in a man aged 35 to 55 in good health and CMV-seropositive. The rearrangement links TRBV2 to TRBJ2-7; D is possibly TRBD2 (6 bases). The material sequenced was PBMCs. The CDR3 protein is CASSEAGRGTSIEQYF. CDR3 in DNA: TGTGCCAGCAGTGAAGCGGGGCGGGGCACTAGCATCGAGCAGTACTTC.